This T cell receptor beta chain stems from a study of T-cell memory formation after mild COVID-19. Study-level results: Contracting CD4+ clones lay largely in CM and EM, with CD8+ ones residing in EMRA. The pre-infection memory compartment contained some responding clones, suggesting cross-reactive memory joined.

In its sample, this clonotype was seen a few times. Its antigen is undetermined. MiXCR, applied by TCRdb to the 5' RACE reads, yields one record per CDR3 protein. This sample yields 250,000 to 300,000 distinct CDR3 sequences, of which around 15% are seen a single time; roughly 23% belongs to the top ten. The material sequenced was PBMCs or a T cell subset sorted from them (not recorded which). This sequence was found in a man aged 18 to 35 who had mild COVID-19 (a few samples of this study predate the infection). Cell type and time point are not known.

The CDR3 DNA reads as TGTGCCACCCTGAGTTTGGGATCGTCGAACACCGGGGAGCTGTTTTTT. This codes for CATLSLGSSNTGELFF. The V and J genes are TRBV19 and TRBJ2-2; the D is unclear. The CDR3 sequence is 16 residues long. CDR1 and CDR2 from the germline V gene are LNHDA and SQIVND (reference sequence). The ends were cut back, 10 bases at V and 0 bases at J, with 18 bases in the middle.